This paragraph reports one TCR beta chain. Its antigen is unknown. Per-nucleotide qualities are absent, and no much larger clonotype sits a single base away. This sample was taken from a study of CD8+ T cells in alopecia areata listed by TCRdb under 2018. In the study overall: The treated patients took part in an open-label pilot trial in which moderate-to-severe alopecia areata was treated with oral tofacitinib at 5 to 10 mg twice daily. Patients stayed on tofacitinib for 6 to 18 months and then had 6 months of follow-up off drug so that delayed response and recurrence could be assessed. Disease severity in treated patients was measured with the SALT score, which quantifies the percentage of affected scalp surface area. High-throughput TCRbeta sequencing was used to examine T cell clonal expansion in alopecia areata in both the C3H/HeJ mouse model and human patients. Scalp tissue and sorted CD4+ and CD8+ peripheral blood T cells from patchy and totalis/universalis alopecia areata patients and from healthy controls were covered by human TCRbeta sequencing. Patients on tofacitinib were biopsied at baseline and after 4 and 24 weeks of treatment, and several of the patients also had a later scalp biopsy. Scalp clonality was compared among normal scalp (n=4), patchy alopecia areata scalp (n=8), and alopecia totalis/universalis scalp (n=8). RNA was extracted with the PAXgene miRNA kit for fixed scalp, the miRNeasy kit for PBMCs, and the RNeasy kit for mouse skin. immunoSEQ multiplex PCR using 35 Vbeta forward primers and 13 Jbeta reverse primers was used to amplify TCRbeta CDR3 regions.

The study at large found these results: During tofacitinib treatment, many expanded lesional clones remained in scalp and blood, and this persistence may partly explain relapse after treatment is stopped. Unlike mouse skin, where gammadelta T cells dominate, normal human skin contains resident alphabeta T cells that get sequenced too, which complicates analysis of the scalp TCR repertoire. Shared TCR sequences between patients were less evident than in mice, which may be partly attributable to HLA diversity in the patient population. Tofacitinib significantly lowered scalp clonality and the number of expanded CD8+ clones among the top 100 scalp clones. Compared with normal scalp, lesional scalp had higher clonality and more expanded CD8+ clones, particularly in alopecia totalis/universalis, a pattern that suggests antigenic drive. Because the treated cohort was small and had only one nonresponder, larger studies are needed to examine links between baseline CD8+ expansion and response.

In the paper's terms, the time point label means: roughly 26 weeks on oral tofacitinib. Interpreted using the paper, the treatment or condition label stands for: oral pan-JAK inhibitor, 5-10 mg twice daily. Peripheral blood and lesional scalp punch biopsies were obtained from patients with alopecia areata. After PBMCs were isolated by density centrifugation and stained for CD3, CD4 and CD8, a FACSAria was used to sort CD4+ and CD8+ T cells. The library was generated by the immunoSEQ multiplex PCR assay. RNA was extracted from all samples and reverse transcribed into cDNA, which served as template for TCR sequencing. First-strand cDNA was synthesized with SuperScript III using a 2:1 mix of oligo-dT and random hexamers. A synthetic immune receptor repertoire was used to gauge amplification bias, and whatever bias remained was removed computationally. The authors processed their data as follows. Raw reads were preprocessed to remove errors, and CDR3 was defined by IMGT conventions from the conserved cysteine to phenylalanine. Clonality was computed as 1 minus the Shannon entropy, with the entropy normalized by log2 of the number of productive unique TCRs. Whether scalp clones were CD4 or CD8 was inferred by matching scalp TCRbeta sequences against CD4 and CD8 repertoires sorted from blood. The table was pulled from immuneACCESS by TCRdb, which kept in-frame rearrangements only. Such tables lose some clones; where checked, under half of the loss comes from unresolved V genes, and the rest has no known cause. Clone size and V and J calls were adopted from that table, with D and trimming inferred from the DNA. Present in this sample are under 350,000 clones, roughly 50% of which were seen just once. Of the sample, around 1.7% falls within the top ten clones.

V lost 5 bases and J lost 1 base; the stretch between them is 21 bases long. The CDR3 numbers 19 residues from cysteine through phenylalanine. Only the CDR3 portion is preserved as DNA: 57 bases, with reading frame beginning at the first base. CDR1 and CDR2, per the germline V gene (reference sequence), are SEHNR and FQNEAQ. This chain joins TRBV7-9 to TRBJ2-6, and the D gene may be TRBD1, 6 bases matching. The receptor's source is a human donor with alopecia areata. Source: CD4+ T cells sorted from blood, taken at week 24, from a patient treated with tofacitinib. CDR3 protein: CASSPQGSPTQSGANVLTF. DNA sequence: TGTGCCAGCAGCCCTCAGGGGTCCCCTACTCAGTCTGGGGCCAACGTCCTGACTTTC.